The present T cell receptor beta chain was sequenced within a study of blood T cell repertoires in COVID-19. Per the germline V gene, CDR1 is MNHNS and CDR2 is SASEGT. The V gene end was trimmed by 0 bases and the J gene end by 8 bases; junction bases not matched to a gene: 7. The CDR3 is 16 residues long. Patients from Seattle were sampled longitudinally, starting during active infection. Measured with immunoSEQ multiplex PCR; TCRdb has only the in-frame clones, and not every one. This table holds some 140,000 clones, around 79% found once. V usage is TRBV6-1 and J usage is TRBJ2-3, with TRBD2 matching 11 bases. The sequencing sample was made of peripheral blood. The receptor comes from a woman in her 70s with COVID-19, enrolled during active disease. The chain's CDR3 is CASSEALLAGATTQYF. CDR3 DNA: TGTGCCAGCAGTGAAGCGCTACTAGCGGGGGCGACTACGCAGTATTTT.